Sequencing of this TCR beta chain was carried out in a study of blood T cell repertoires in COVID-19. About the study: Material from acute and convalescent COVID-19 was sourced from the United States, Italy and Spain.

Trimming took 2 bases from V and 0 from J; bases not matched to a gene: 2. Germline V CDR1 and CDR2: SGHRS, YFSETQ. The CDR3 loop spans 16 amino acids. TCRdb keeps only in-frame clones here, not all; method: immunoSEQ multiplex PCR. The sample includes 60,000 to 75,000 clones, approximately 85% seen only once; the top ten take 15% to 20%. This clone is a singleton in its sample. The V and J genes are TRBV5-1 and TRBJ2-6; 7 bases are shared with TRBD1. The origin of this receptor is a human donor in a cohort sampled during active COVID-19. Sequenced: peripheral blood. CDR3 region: CASSLGTVSGANVLTF. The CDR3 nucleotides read TGCGCCAGCAGCTTAGGGACAGTCTCTGGGGCCAACGTCCTGACTTTC.